Each of the 12 T cell receptor beta chains below was sequenced from the same sample in a study of blood T cells in healthy people across ages (dated by TCRdb to 2014 to 2015). The protocol used for the library was 5' RACE. The reads were generated on an Illumina HiSeq 2500. A second PCR of about 6 to 11 cycles was performed with a sample-barcoded 5' primer and a J-beta primer mix. In TCRdb, the public reads were trimmed at Q25 with fastp and aligned with MiXCR, with productive beta chains retained. Identical CDR3 protein sequences are pooled into one entry, listed with their most common genes and DNA. A total of approximately 1,000,000 distinct CDR3 sequences appear in this sample, 45% of them only once. The ten biggest clones cover 18% of the sample. The sequenced sample was blood. These receptors were obtained from an older woman in good health.

The gene calls are TRBV12-3 or TRBV12-4 and TRBJ1-6; 9 bases match TRBD1. The CDR3 runs to 14 residues. After removal of 7 bases from V and 9 bases from J, the junction contained 7 bases not matched to a gene. The CDR3, as DNA: TGTGCCAGCACCCCGGGACAGGGTTCTTCACCCCTCCACTTT. It is translated as CASTPGQGSSPLHF.

CDR3 loop: CASSHGQFLYGYTF. The CDR3 DNA follows: TGCGCCAGCAGCCACGGACAGTTCCTCTATGGCTACACCTTC. This rearrangement joins TRBV4-1 to TRBJ1-2, with a weak D call TRBD1 (6 bases). CDR1 is MGHRA and CDR2 is YSYEKL in the germline V gene. This CDR3 is 14 amino acids long. Trimming removed 3 bases from V and 4 bases from J, with 12 bases in between.

The J gene is TRBJ1-1, the V gene TRBV10-3; 7 bases map to TRBD1. Germline-derived CDR1 and CDR2 are ENHRY and SYGVKD. This CDR3 is 15 amino acids long. With 2 bases clipped from V and 5 bases from J, the junction kept 8 bases outside the gene matches. CDR3 amino acids: CAISEPDRARTEAFF. CDR3 in DNA: TGTGCCATCAGTGAGCCCGACAGGGCGAGGACTGAAGCTTTCTTT.

The chain links TRBV5-6 to TRBJ2-1; D perhaps matches TRBD2 (6 bases). The germline V gene has CDR1 SGHDT and CDR2 YYEEEE. V lost 3 bases and J 13 bases, leaving 32 bases between the germline ends. This CDR3 contains 18 residues. This CDR3 is CASSWRAEEGVYQETQFF. The CDR3 nucleotides read TGTGCCAGCAGCTGGAGGGCCGAAGAAGGAGTGTACCAAGAGACCCAGTTCTTC.

The table lists this clonotype with many counts. This chain connects TRBV7-6 to TRBJ2-1; D is tentatively TRBD1 or TRBD2 (6 bases each). The V end was cut by 1 base, the J end by 7 bases, with 20 bases between. CDR1 and CDR2 (germline): SGHVS, FNYEAQ. CDR3 length: 17 amino acids. The CDR3 DNA sequence: TGTGCCAGCAGCTTAGGTATAGGGGGGATTGCATGGAATGAGCAGTTCTTC. Amino acid sequence: CASSLGIGGIAWNEQFF.

This clonotype occurred many times. The rearrangement uses TRBV12-3 or TRBV12-4 and TRBJ2-4; D is unclear. This CDR3 contains 14 residues. V dropped 5 bases and J dropped 0 bases, with 8 bases sitting between them. The CDR3 DNA sequence: TGTGCCAGCAGTATTTCTCTAGCCAAAAACATTCAGTACTTC. Translating gives CASSISLAKNIQYF.

There are a few counts of this clonotype. The chain combines TRBV2 with TRBJ2-1; 9 bases align to TRBD1. The trim removed 8 bases at V and 5 bases at J, leaving 7 bases unmatched. Germline lookup yields CDR1 SNHLY and CDR2 FYNNEI. This CDR3 is 14 amino acids long. CDR3 sequence: CASLSTGGNNEQFF. In nucleotides, the CDR3 is TGTGCCAGCCTCTCGACAGGGGGAAACAATGAGCAGTTCTTC.

The chain uses TRBV7-9 and TRBJ2-5; 8 bases map to TRBD1. The CDR3 runs 14 residues. J was trimmed by 5 bases and V by 5 bases; bases with no gene match: 7. CDR1 SEHNR and CDR2 FQNEAQ come from the germline V gene (reference sequence). In DNA form, the CDR3 reads TGTGCCAGCAGCCTCCAGGGGGCCTGGGAGACCCAGTACTTC. It yields the protein CASSLQGAWETQYF.

This clonotype appeared a few times. The chain is built from TRBV29-1 and TRBJ2-7; tentative D call: TRBD2 (5 bases). The CDR3 sequence is 13 residues long. From germline, CDR1 is SQVTM and CDR2 ANQGSEA. V was pared by 7 bases and J by 2 bases, with 15 bases between. The CDR3 is CSATNRRAYEQYF. The DNA for the CDR3 is TGCAGCGCCACCAATCGGCGGGCCTACGAGCAGTACTTC.

In this sample, this clonotype turned up a few times. This rearrangement joins TRBV5-1 to TRBJ2-1; 12 nucleotides align to TRBD2. The CDR3 is made up of 16 amino acids. The V segment lost 4 bases and the J segment 5 bases; nucleotides outside the gene matches: 7. The germline V gene has CDR1 SGHRS and CDR2 YFSETQ. The CDR3 sequence: CASSVVLAGGDNEQFF. DNA of the CDR3: TGCGCCAGCAGCGTGGTACTAGCGGGAGGAGACAATGAGCAGTTCTTC.

The chain carries TRBV5-5 and TRBJ2-7; a possible D gene is TRBD1 (6 bases). Germline CDR1 is SGHKS and CDR2 is YYEKEE (reference sequence). The CDR3 runs to 13 residues. The ends were cut back, 0 bases at V and 6 bases at J, with 10 bases in the middle. This chain's CDR3 is CASSLVPRGEQYF. CDR3 DNA: TGTGCCAGCAGCTTGGTCCCCAGGGGCGAGCAGTACTTC.

The chain couples TRBV28 to TRBJ1-6, with D unresolved. V was clipped by 2 bases and J by 9 bases, with 17 bases between them. The CDR3 spans 16 residues. CDR1 and CDR2 (germline): MDHEN, SYDVKM. For the CDR3, the DNA is TGTGCCAGCAGTTTAGCCGGGAACCTGATACCTTCACCCCTCCACTTT. Protein sequence: CASSLAGNLIPSPLHF.